Listed here are 12 T cell receptor beta chains from one sample, sequenced in a study of blood T cell repertoires in COVID-19 (dated by TCRdb to the early 2020s). Libraries were made using the immunoSEQ multiplex PCR assay. Imported from immuneACCESS, the table was reduced by TCRdb to in-frame sequences with V and J called. These copies leave out some clones; in studies compared against another copy, an unresolved V gene accounts for under half, and the cause of the remainder is not known. The sample profile shows 150,000 or so clones; about 80% of them were found once. 3% to 3.5% of the sample lies in the top ten. The sample consisted of peripheral blood. These receptors were obtained from a woman aged 80 or older with acute or convalescent COVID-19.

This sequence joins TRBV6-1 and TRBJ1-1, with 7 bases aligning to TRBD1. V was clipped by 2 bases and J by 5 bases; unmatched bases: 8. This CDR3 has 15 residues. Germline lookup yields CDR1 MNHNS and CDR2 SASEGT. CDR3 DNA: TGTGCCAGCAGTGAAAGGACAGGATTGGGGACTGAAGCTTTCTTT. As protein: CASSERTGLGTEAFF.

The rearrangement joins TRBV15 to TRBJ1-2; D remains ambiguous. The CDR3 is 15 residues long. Germline CDR1 and CDR2: LNHNV and YYDKDF (reference sequence). The V end was cut by 3 bases, the J end by 2 bases, with 13 bases between. Here the CDR3 reads CATSSSWNVNYGYTF. Here the CDR3 DNA reads TGTGCCACCAGCAGTAGCTGGAACGTAAACTATGGCTACACCTTC.

J is TRBJ1-5 and V is TRBV7-9; no reliable D call. This CDR3 region has 14 residues. The germline CDR1 and CDR2 sequences are SEHNR and FQNEAQ (reference sequence). The V and J ends lost 4 bases and 3 bases respectively, with 10 bases between them. CDR3 protein: CASSSGIINQPQHF. The CDR3 DNA is TGTGCCAGCAGCTCGGGGATAATCAATCAGCCCCAGCATTTT. Full variable domain (rest looked up from reference TRBV7-9 and TRBJ1-5): DTGVSQNPRHKITKRGQNVTFRCDPISEHNRLYWYRQTLGQGPEFLTYFQNEAQLEKSRLLSDRFSAERPKGSFSTLEIQRTEQGDSAMYLCASSSGIINQPQHFGDGTRLSIL.

The rearrangement uses TRBV29-1 and TRBJ1-5; D is perhaps TRBD1 (6 bases). CDR3 length: 13 residues. Germline CDR1 SQVTM, CDR2 ANQGSEA. With 6 bases removed from V and 5 bases from J, the gap between germline ends came to 14 bases. The CDR3 region is CSVQQGTDQPQHF. CDR3 in DNA: TGCAGCGTACAACAGGGAACTGATCAGCCCCAGCATTTT.

The chain is built from TRBV19 and TRBJ1-1, with a possible D match to TRBD1 (5 bases). CDR3 length: 13 residues. CDR1 and CDR2 (germline): LNHDA, SQIVND (reference sequence). Trimming pared 6 bases from V and 6 bases from J, leaving 14 bases between. The CDR3 coding sequence is TGTGCCAGTAGCCTCAAGGGGTCGGCTGAAGCTTTCTTT. Translating it yields CASSLKGSAEAFF.

This clone was observed a handful of times. The V call is TRBV7-3, the J call TRBJ2-1; 8 nucleotides align to TRBD2. Germline values: CDR1 SGHTA, CDR2 FQGTGA. This CDR3 region has 12 residues. Trimming cost V 3 bases and J 13 bases; bases outside gene matches: 5. CDR3 loop: CASSFLAGGQFF. For the CDR3, the DNA is TGTGCCAGCAGCTTCCTCGCGGGGGGCCAGTTCTTC.

The V call is TRBV4-1, the J call TRBJ2-3; perhaps TRBD2 as D (7 bases). Germline CDR1 MGHRA, CDR2 YSYEKL. The CDR3 spans 16 residues. Trimming removed 0 bases from V and 4 bases from J, with 14 bases in between. The CDR3 loop reads CASSQERGGRADTQYF. For the CDR3, the DNA is TGCGCCAGCAGCCAAGAAAGGGGGGGCCGAGCAGATACGCAGTATTTT.

The chain recombines TRBV7-2 with TRBJ1-1; a possible D gene is TRBD1 (6 bases). Germline-derived CDR1 and CDR2 are SGHTA and FQGNSA. The CDR3 covers 13 residues. V lost 5 bases, J lost 5 bases, and 12 bases lay in between. CDR3 DNA: TGTGCCAGCAGCATGGGACATTTGACTGAAGCTTTCTTT. Its translation is CASSMGHLTEAFF.

The rearrangement uses TRBV3-1 (or the pseudogene TRBV3-2) and TRBJ1-4, with 7 bases aligning to TRBD1. There are 13 residues in the CDR3. Germline V gives CDR1 LGHDT, CDR2 YNNKEL (reference sequence). V lost 4 bases and J lost 6; bases outside the gene matches: 2. CDR3 residues: CASSRDRDEKLFF. In DNA form, the CDR3 reads TGTGCCAGCAGCCGAGACAGGGATGAAAAACTGTTTTTT.

This clone appeared once. V gene TRBV18 combines with J gene TRBJ2-7, with TRBD1 as a possible D gene (5 bases). From germline, CDR1 is KGHSH and CDR2 LQKENI. This CDR3 is 15 amino acids long. V shed 0 bases and J shed 3 bases, with 12 bases lying between them. For the CDR3, the DNA is TGTGCCAGCTCACCACCGGGGCAGCCGAACTACGAGCAGTACTTC. Its translation: CASSPPGQPNYEQYF.

This rearrangement joins TRBV19 to TRBJ2-6; D might be TRBD2 (6 bases). This CDR3 has 16 amino acids. Trimming shortened V by 3 bases and J by 2 bases, and 11 bases separated the two germline ends. Germline CDR1 and CDR2: LNHDA and SQIVND (reference sequence). The CDR3 sequence is CASSIGSGAGANVLTF. DNA of the CDR3: TGTGCCAGTAGTATTGGGTCGGGGGCTGGGGCCAACGTCCTGACTTTC.

V is TRBV29-1 and J is TRBJ1-3; TRBD1 is a possible D gene (6 bases). The CDR3 loop spans 11 amino acids. Trimming shortened V by 4 bases and J by 11 bases, and 12 bases separated the two germline ends. CDR1 is SQVTM, CDR2 ANQGSEA, per germline. This chain's CDR3 is CSVATGPAIYF. The CDR3 DNA follows: TGCAGCGTTGCAACAGGGCCCGCCATATATTTT. The full variable domain, its missing parts supplied by reference TRBV29-1 and TRBJ1-3, is SAVISQKPSRDICQRGTSLTIQCQVDSQVTMMFWYRQQPGQSLTLIATANQGSEATYESGFVIDKFPISRPNLTFSTLTVSNMSPEDSSIYLCSVATGPAIYFGEGSWLTVV.